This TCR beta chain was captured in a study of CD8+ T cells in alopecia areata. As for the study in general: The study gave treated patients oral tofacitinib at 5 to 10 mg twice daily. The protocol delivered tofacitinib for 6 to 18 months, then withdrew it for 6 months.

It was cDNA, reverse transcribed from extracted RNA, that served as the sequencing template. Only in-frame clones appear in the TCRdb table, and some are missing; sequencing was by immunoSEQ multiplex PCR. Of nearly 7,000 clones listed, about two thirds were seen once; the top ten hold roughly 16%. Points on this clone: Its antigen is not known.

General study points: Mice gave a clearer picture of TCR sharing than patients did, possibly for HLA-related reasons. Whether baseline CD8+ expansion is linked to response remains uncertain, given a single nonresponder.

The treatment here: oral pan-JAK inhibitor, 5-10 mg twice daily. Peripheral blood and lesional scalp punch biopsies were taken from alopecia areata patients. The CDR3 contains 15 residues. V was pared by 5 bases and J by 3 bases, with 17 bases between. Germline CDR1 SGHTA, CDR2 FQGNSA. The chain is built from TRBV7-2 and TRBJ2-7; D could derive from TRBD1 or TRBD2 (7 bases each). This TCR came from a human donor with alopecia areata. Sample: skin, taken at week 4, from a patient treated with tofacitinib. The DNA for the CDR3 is TGTGCCAGCAGCCCCGGATTCAGGGGGGGCTACGAGCAGTACTTC. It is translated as CASSPGFRGGYEQYF.